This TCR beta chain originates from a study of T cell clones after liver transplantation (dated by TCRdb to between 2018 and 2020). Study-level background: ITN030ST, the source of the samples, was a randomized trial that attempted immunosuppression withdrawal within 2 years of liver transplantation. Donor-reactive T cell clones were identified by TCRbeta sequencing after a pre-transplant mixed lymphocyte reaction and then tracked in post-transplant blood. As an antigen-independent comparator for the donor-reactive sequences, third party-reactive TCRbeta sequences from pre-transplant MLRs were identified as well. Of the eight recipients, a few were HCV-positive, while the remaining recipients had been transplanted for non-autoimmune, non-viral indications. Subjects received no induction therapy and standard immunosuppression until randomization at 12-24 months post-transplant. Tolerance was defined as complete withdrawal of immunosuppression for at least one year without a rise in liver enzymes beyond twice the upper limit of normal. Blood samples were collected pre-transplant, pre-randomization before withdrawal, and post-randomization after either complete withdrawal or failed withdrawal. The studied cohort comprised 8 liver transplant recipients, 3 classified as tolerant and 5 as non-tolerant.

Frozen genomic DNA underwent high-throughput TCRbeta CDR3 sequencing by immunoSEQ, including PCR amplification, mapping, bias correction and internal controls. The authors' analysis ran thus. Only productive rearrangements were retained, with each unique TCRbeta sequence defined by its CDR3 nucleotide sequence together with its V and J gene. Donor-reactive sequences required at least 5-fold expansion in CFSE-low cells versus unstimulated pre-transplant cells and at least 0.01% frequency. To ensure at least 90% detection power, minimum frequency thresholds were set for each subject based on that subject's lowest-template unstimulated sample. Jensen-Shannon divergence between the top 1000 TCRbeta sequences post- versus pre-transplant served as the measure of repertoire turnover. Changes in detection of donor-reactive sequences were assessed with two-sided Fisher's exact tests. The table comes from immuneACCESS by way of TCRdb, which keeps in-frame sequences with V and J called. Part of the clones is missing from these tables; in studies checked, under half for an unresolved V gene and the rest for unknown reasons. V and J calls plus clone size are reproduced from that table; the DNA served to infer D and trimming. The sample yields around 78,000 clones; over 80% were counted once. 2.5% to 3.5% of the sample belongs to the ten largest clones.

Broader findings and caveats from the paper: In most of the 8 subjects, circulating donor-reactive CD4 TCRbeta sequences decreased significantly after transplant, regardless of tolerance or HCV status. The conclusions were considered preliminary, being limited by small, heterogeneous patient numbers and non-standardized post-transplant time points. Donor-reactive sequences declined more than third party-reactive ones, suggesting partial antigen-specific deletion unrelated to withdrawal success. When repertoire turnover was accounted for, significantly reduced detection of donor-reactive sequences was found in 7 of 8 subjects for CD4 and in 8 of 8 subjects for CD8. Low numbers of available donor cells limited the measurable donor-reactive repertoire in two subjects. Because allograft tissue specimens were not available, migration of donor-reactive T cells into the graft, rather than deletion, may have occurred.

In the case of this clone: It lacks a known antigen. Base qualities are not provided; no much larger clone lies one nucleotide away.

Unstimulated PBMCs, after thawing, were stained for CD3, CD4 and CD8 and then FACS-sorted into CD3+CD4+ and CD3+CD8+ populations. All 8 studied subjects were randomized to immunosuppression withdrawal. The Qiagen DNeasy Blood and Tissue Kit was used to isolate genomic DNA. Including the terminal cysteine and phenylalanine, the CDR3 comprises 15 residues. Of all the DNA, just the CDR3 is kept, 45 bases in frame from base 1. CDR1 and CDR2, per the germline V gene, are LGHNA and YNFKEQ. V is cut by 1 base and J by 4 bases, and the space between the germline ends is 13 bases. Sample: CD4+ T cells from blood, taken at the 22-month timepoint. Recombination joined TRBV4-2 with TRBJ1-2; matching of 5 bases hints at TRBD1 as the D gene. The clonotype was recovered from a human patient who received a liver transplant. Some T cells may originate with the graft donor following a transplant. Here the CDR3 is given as CASSQVEGQGYGYTF. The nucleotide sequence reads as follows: TGTGCCAGCAGCCAAGTAGAGGGGCAGGGCTATGGCTACACCTTC.